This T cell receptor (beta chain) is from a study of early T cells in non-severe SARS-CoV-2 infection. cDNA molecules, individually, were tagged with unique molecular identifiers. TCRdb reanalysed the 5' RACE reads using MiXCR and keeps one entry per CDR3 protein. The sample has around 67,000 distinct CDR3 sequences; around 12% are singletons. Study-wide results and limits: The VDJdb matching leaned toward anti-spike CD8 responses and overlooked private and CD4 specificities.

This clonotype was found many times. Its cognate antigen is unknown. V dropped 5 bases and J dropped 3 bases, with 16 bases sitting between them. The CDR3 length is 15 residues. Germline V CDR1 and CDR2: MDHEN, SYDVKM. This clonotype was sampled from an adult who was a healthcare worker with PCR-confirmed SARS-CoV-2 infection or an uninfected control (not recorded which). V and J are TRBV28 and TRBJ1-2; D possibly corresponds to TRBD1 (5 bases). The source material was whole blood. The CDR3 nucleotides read TGTGCCAGCAGTCCCGGACATTTCCTGGACTATGGCTACACCTTC. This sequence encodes CASSPGHFLDYGYTF.